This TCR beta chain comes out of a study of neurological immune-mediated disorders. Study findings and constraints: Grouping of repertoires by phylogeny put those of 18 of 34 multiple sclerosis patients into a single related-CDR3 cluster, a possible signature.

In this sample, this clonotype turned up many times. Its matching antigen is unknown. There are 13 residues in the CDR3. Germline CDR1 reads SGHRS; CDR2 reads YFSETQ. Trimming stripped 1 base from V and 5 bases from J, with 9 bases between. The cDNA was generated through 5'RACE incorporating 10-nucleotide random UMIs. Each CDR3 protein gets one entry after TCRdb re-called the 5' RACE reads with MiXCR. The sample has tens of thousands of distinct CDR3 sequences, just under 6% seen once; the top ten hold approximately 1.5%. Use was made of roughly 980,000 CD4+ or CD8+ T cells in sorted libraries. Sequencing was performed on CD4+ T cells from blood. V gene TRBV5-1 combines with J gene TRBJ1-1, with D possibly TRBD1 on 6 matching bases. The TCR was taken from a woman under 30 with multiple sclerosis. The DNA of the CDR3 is TGCGCCAGCAGCTTGTGGGGGGCGACTGAAGCTTTCTTT. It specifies CASSLWGATEAFF.